The clone carrying this T cell receptor beta chain was picked up a small number of times. The sample has other DNA sequences that encode this CDR3 too. Germline CDR1 is SEHNR and CDR2 is FQNEAQ (reference sequence). The CDR3 loop spans 13 amino acids. Trimming stripped 5 bases from V and 7 bases from J, with 11 bases between. Generated by immunoSEQ multiplex PCR, the TCRdb table keeps only in-frame clones and is missing some. The data show about 140,000 clones, with 65% to 90% seen just once and over 8% held by the top ten. The data are from a study of blood T cell repertoires in COVID-19. Sequenced material: peripheral blood. This rearrangement joins TRBV7-9 to TRBJ2-2; the D gene is possibly TRBD1 (6 bases). This sequence was found in a human donor in a cohort sampled during active COVID-19. The CDR3 reads CASSLKGDGELFF. In DNA, the CDR3 is TGTGCCAGCAGCCTCAAGGGGGACGGGGAGCTGTTTTTT.